This T cell receptor (beta chain) was sequenced in a study of T cell responses to AZD1222 COVID-19 vaccine. The wider study: Timing groups of about 4 and about 12 weeks for second doses were pooled. General study findings and limits: Only six or seven AZD1222 recipients were seropositive at baseline. The donors showed a predominance of white British ancestry and of females, with possible underestimation of clonal diversity.

Libraries were prepared by immunoSEQ multiplex PCR; TCRdb keeps only in-frame clonotypes and omits some of them. Found here are more than 70,000 clones, around nine tenths of them singletons; the top ten hold about 1.6%. The CDR3 consists of 14 residues. Germline loops: CDR1 WSHSY, CDR2 SAAADI. Trimming took off 9 bases at V and 5 bases at J, with 18 bases between the two ends. As regards this clone: Its specificity is not known.

V and J are TRBV10-2 and TRBJ2-3; D unclear. This receptor was taken from an adult in good health. The sample consisted of peripheral blood, taken on day 0 of AZD1222 vaccination. In nucleotides, the CDR3 is TGCGCCAGTCACCCGTCCTTAGCAGGAGATACGCAGTATTTT. This translates into CASHPSLAGDTQYF.